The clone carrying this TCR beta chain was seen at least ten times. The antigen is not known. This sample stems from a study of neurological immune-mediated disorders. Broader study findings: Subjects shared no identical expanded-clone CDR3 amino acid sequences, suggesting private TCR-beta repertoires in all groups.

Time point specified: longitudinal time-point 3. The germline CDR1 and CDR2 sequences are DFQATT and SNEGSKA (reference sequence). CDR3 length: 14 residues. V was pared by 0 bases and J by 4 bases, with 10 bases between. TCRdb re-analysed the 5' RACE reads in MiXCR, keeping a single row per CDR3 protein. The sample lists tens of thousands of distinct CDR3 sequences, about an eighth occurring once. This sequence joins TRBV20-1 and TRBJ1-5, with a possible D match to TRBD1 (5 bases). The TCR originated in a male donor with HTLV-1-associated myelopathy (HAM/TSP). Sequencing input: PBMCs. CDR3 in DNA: TGCAGTGCTAGAGATAGGGCAGGGAATCAGCCCCAGCATTTT. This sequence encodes CSARDRAGNQPQHF.